Presented here are 5 T cell receptor beta chains from one specimen sequenced in a study of blood T cells in healthy people across ages. Next came a second PCR, run for about 7 to 12 cycles, which used a sample-barcoded 5' primer along with a J-beta primer mix. TCRdb redid the calling of the 5' RACE reads with MiXCR, one entry per CDR3 protein. The profile covers more than 750,000 distinct CDR3 sequences, with around 29% appearing a single time and roughly a tenth taken by the ten largest. These data were likewise used in another study, on T cells of mothers and their children.

The sample comprised blood. All receptors come from a woman between 40 and 50 years old in good health.

The chain joins TRBV12-3 or TRBV12-4 to TRBJ1-2, with D perhaps matching TRBD1 (5 bases). CDR3 length: 14 residues. Trimming left V 1 base short and J 7 bases short, with 13 bases between. The CDR3 region is CASSLGGSGVGYTF. CDR3 sequence (DNA): TGTGCCAGCAGTTTAGGGGGGAGTGGTGTTGGCTACACCTTC.

This clonotype was detected many times. V and J are TRBV4-3 and TRBJ2-1; TRBD2 matches at 11 bases. The J segment lost 5 bases and the V segment lost 1 base, leaving 4 bases of the junction unmatched. The germline gives CDR1 LGHNA, CDR2 YSLEER. The CDR3 runs to 16 residues. The CDR3 region is CASSQGASGGNNEQFF. CDR3 nucleotides: TGCGCCAGCAGCCAAGGGGCTAGCGGGGGGAACAATGAGCAGTTCTTC.

This clonotype was observed at least ten times. The chain combines TRBV9 with TRBJ2-1; the D gene is possibly TRBD2 (5 bases). The ends were cut back, 2 bases at V and 3 bases at J, with 9 bases in the middle. The CDR3 has 14 amino acids. Germline values: CDR1 SGDLS, CDR2 YYNGEE. Here the CDR3 reads CASSVGGVYNEQFF. The CDR3 nucleotides read TGTGCCAGCAGCGTTGGAGGTGTCTACAATGAGCAGTTCTTC.

Ten or more counts support this clonotype. J is TRBJ2-1 and V is TRBV12-3 or TRBV12-4; 7 bases are shared with TRBD2. V shed 3 bases, J shed 8 bases, and the junction held 13 bases outside the gene matches. The CDR3 spans 16 residues. The CDR3: CASSLVGRGSKDEQFF. DNA for the CDR3: TGTGCCAGCAGTTTGGTCGGGCGGGGGTCCAAGGATGAGCAGTTCTTC.

This clonotype was counted between two and nine times. Germline is not matched at one junction end, which may reflect a read error. This chain links TRBV12-3 or TRBV12-4 with TRBJ1-1; 9 nucleotides agree with TRBD1. This CDR3 comprises 13 residues. DNA of the CDR3: TGCGCCAGCAGCTTACAGGGGGCAACTGAAGCTTTCTTT. Its translation: CASSLQGATEAFF.